This T cell receptor beta chain appears in the sequencing data of a study of blood T cells in healthy people across ages. Of note for this clonotype: Its antigen is unknown.

The CDR3 is made up of 17 amino acids. CDR1 is SGDLS, CDR2 YYNGEE, per germline. The V and J ends lost 1 base and 6 bases respectively, with 20 bases between them. Study-level results: Age advanced and TCR beta diversity per million T cells fell, roughly linearly.

Extracted total RNA amounted to at least 5.5 micrograms for each sample. Using a J-beta primer mix together with a sample-barcoded 5' primer, a second PCR was run for about 7 to 12 cycles. Each CDR3 protein is one row after TCRdb ran MiXCR on the 5' RACE reads. The repertoire holds about 1.8 million distinct CDR3 sequences, with roughly 49% as singletons. Sequences were obtained from blood. The chain couples TRBV9 to TRBJ2-1; tentatively, D is TRBD2 (6 bases). The origin of this receptor is a woman aged 40 to 50 in good health. For the CDR3, the DNA is TGTGCCAGCAGCGTAAGCATCGCGGGGTTCGGGGGCAATGAGCAGTTCTTC. The encoded protein is CASSVSIAGFGGNEQFF.